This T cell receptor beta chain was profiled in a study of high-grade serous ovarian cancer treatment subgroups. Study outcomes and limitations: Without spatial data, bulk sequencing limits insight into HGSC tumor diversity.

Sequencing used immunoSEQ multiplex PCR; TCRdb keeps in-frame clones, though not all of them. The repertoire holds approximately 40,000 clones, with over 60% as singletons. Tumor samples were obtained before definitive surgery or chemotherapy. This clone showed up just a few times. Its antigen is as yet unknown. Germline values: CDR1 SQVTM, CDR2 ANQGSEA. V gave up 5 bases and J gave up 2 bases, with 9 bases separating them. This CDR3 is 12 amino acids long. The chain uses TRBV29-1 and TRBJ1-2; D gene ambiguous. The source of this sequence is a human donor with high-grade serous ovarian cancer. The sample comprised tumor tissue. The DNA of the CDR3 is TGCAGCGTTATCGTCATAAACTATGGCTACACCTTC. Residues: CSVIVINYGYTF.